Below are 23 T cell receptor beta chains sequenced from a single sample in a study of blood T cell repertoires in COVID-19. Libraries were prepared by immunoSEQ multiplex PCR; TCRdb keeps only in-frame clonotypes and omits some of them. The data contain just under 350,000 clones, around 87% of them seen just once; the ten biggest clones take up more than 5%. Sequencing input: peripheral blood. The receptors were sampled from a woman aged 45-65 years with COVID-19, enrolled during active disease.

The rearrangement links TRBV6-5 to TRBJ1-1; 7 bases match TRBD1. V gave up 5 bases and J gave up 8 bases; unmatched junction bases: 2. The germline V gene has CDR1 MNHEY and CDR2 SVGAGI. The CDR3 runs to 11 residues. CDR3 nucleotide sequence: TGTGCCAGCAGTCAGGGGGGAGAAGCTTTCTTT. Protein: CASSQGGEAFF.

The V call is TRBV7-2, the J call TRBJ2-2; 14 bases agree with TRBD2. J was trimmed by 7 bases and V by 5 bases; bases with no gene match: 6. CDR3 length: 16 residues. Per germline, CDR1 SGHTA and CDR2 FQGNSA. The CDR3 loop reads CASSPGTSGSHGELFF. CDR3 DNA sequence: TGTGCCAGCAGCCCCGGGACTAGCGGGAGTCACGGGGAGCTGTTTTTT.

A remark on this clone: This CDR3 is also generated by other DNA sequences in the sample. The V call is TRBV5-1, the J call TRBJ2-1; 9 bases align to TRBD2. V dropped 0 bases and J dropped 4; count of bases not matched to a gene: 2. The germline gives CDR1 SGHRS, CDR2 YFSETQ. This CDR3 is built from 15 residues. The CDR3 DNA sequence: TGCGCCAGCAGCTTGGGACTAGCGGTTTACAATGAGCAGTTCTTC. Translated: CASSLGLAVYNEQFF. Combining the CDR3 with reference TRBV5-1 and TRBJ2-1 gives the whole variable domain KAGVTQTPRYLIKTRGQQVTLSCSPISGHRSVSWYQQTPGQGLQFLFEYFSETQRNKGNFPGRFSGRQFSNSRSEMNVSTLELGDSALYLCASSLGLAVYNEQFFGPGTRLTVL.

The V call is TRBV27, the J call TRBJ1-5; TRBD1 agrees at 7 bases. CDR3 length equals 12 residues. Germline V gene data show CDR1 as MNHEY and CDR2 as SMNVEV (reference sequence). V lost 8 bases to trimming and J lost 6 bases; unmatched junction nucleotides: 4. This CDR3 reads CASRQGGQPQHF. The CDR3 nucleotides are TGTGCCAGCCGACAGGGAGGTCAGCCCCAGCATTTT.

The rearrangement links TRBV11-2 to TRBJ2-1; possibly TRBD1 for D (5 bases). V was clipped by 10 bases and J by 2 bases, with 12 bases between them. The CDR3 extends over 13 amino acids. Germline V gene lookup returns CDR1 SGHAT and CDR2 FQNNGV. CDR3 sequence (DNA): TGTGCCACCGCAGGGATCGCCTACAATGAGCAGTTCTTC. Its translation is CATAGIAYNEQFF.

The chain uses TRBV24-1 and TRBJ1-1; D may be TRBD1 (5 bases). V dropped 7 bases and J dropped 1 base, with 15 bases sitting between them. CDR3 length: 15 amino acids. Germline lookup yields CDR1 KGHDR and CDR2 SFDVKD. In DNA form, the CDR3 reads TGTGCCACCAGACCTGGTCGGGGGAAGAACACTGAAGCTTTCTTT. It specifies CATRPGRGKNTEAFF.

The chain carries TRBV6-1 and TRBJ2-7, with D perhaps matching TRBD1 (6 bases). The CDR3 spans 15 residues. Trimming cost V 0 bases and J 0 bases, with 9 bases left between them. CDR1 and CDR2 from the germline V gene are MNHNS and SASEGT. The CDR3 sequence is CASSEAQGPSYEQYF. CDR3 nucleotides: TGTGCCAGCAGTGAAGCTCAGGGGCCCTCCTACGAGCAGTACTTC.

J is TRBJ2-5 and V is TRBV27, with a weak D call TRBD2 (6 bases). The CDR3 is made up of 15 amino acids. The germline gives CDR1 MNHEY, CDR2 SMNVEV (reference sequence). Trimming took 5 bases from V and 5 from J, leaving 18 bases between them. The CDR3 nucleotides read TGTGCCAGCAGTCTCAATTCTTGGGGGGTTGAGACCCAGTACTTC. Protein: CASSLNSWGVETQYF.

The CDR3 region is CASSPGQGAIQETQYF. In DNA form, the CDR3 reads TGTGCCAGCAGTCCCGGACAGGGAGCCATCCAAGAGACCCAGTACTTC. The chain couples TRBV6-6 to TRBJ2-5; 8 bases map to TRBD1. V was pared by 5 bases and J by 1 base, with 9 bases of the junction left unmatched. The CDR3 sequence is 16 residues long. In germline, CDR1 is MNHNY, CDR2 SVGAGI (reference sequence).

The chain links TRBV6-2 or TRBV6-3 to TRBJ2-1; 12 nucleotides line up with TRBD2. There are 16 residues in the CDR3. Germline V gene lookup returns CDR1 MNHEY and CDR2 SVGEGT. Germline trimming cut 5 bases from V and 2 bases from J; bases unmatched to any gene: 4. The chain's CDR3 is CASSDRTSGTYNEQFF. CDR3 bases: TGTGCCAGCAGTGATCGGACTAGCGGGACCTACAATGAGCAGTTCTTC.

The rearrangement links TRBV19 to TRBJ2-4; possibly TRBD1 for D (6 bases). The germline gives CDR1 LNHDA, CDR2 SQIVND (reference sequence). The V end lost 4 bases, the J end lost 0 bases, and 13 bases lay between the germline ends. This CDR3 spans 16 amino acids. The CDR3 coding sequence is TGTGCCAGTAGTACGAACCCAGGGGTAGCCAAAAACATTCAGTACTTC. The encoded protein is CASSTNPGVAKNIQYF.

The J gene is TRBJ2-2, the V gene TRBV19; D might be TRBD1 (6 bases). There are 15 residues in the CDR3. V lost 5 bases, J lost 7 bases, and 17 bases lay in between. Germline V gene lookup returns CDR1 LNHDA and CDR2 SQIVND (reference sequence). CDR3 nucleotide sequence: TGTGCCAGTAGTTATATGACAGGTTCCATCGGGGAGCTGTTTTTT. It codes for CASSYMTGSIGELFF. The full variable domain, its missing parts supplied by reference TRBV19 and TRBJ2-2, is DGGITQSPKYLFRKEGQNVTLSCEQNLNHDAMYWYRQDPGQGLRLIYYSQIVNDFQKGDIAEGYSVSREKKESFPLTVTSAQKNPTAFYLCASSYMTGSIGELFFGEGSRLTVL.

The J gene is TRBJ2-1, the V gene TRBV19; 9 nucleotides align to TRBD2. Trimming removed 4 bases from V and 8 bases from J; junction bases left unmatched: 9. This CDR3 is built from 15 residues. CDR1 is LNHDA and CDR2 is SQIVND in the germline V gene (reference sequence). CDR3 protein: CASSTLREGPDEQFF. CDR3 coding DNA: TGTGCCAGTAGTACTTTGCGGGAGGGGCCCGATGAGCAGTTCTTC.

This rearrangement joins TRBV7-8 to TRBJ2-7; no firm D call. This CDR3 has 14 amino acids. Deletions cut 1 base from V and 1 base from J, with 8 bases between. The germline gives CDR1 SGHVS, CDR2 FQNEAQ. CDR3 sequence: CASSLEEVSYEQYF. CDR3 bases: TGTGCCAGCAGCTTAGAAGAGGTATCCTACGAGCAGTACTTC.

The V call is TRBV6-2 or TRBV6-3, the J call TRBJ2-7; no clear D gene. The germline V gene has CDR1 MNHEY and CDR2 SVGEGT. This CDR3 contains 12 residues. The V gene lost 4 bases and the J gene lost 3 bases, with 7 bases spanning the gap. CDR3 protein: CASSSPSYEQYF. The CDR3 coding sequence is TGTGCCAGCAGTTCACCCAGCTACGAGCAGTACTTC.

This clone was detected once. CDR3 nucleotide sequence: TGCGCCAGCAGCCAAGATAGGGACAGGGCCTTTGGCTACACCTTC. Translation: CASSQDRDRAFGYTF. V usage is TRBV4-1 and J usage is TRBJ1-2; 9 bases are shared with TRBD1. The CDR3 extends over 15 amino acids. Trimming cost V 0 bases and J 7 bases; bases outside gene matches: 6. Germline CDR1 and CDR2: MGHRA and YSYEKL.

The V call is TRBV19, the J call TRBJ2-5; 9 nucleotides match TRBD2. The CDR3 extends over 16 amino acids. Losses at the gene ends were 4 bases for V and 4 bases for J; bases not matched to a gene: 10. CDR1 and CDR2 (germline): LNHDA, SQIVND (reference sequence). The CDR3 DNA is TGTGCCAGTAGTAAAACGGGGCTAGCGGGAAGAGAGACCCAGTACTTC. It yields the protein CASSKTGLAGRETQYF.

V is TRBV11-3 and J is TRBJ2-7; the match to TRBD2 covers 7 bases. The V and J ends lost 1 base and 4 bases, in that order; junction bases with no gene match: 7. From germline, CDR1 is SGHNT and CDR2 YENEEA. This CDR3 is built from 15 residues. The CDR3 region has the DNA TGTGCCAGCAGCTTAGTTGGGGGAGGGGAGTACGAGCAGTACTTC. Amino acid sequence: CASSLVGGGEYEQYF.

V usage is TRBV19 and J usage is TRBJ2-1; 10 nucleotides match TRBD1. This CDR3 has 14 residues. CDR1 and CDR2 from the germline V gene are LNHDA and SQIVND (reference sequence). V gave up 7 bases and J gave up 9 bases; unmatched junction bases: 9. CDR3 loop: CASMGRQGAGEQFF. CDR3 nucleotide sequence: TGTGCCAGTATGGGGAGACAGGGGGCGGGTGAGCAGTTCTTC. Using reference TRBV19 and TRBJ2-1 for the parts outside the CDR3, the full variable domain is DGGITQSPKYLFRKEGQNVTLSCEQNLNHDAMYWYRQDPGQGLRLIYYSQIVNDFQKGDIAEGYSVSREKKESFPLTVTSAQKNPTAFYLCASMGRQGAGEQFFGPGTRLTVL.

This chain's CDR3 is CASGLVVSGINEQFF. For the CDR3, the DNA is TGTGCTAGTGGTTTGGTTGTTAGCGGGATAAATGAGCAGTTCTTC. The gene calls are TRBV12-5 and TRBJ2-1, with 8 bases aligning to TRBD2. V lost 0 bases, J lost 7 bases, and 5 bases stayed unmatched. Looked up from germline, CDR1 is LGHNT and CDR2 is FRNRAP. This CDR3 spans 15 amino acids.

The CDR3 here is CAWNVQGARGYTF. CDR3 sequence (DNA): TGTGCCTGGAACGTACAGGGGGCGAGAGGCTACACCTTC. J is TRBJ1-2 and V is TRBV30; the match to TRBD1 covers 9 bases. Germline lookup yields CDR1 GTSNPN and CDR2 SVGIG (reference sequence). Losses at the gene ends were 4 bases for V and 8 bases for J; bases not matched to a gene: 8. The CDR3 sequence is 13 residues long.

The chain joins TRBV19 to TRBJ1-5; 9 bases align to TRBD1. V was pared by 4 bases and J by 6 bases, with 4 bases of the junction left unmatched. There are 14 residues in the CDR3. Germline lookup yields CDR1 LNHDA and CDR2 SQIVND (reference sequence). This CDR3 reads CASSTQGASQPQHF. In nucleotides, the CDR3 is TGTGCCAGTAGTACACAGGGGGCTTCTCAGCCCCAGCATTTT.

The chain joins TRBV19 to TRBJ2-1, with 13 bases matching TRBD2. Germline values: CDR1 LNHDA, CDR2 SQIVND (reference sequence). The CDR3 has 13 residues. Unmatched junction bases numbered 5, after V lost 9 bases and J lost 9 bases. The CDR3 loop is CASWTSGSSEQFF. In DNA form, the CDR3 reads TGTGCCAGCTGGACTAGCGGGAGTAGTGAGCAGTTCTTC.